This TCR beta chain was identified during a study of T-cell memory formation after mild COVID-19. Across the whole study: Largely, the TCR clusters proved donor specific.

The study's findings and limits: Second-wave clones peaking on day 37 lacked confirmed SARS-CoV-2 specificity.

The sample holds a few counts of this clonotype. The antigen is unknown. This CDR3 is 13 amino acids long. V was trimmed by 6 bases and J by 5 bases, leaving 13 bases between them. Germline-derived CDR1 and CDR2 are MNHEY and SMNVEV (reference sequence). From the 5' RACE reads, TCRdb called clonotypes with MiXCR, one entry per CDR3 protein. The data contain fewer than 200,000 distinct CDR3 sequences, 20% to 25% of them singletons. Sequencing used PBMCs or a T cell subset sorted from them (not recorded which). V usage is TRBV27 and J usage is TRBJ2-5; no definite D call. The clonotype was recovered from an adult woman who had mild COVID-19 (a few samples of this study predate the infection). Cell type and time point are not known. CDR3 amino acids: CASSGLGGETQYF. As DNA, the CDR3 is TGTGCCAGCAGCGGGCTCGGCGGCGAGACCCAGTACTTC.